The 6 T cell receptor beta chains below come from one sample, sequenced in a study of control samples from healthy donors and cancer patients. Clones were read by immunoSEQ multiplex PCR, and TCRdb kept only the in-frame ones, dropping some. The sample has 110,000 to 150,000 clones; approximately 86% are singletons. Sequencing input: blood. Receptors were obtained from a woman aged 25 to 45 in good health.

This clone was seen a single time. The gene calls are TRBV2 and TRBJ1-6; 9 nucleotides agree with TRBD1. The CDR3 has 16 amino acids. Trimming removed 8 bases from V and 10 bases from J; junction bases left unmatched: 15. Germline V lookup: CDR1 SNHLY, CDR2 FYNNEI. CDR3 sequence reads: CASLQMRGQGISPLHF. For the CDR3, the DNA is TGTGCCAGCCTCCAAATGCGAGGACAGGGGATATCACCCCTCCACTTT.

This clone was detected only once. V usage is TRBV14 and J usage is TRBJ2-1, with 8 bases fitting TRBD2. The junction had 11 bases not matched to a gene; V was cut back by 4 bases and J by 6 bases. The CDR3 has 16 residues. The germline CDR1 and CDR2 sequences are SGHDN and FVKESK. The CDR3 is CASSRIAGTISNEQFF. CDR3 nucleotides: TGTGCCAGCAGCCGGATAGCGGGAACTATATCCAATGAGCAGTTCTTC.

J is TRBJ2-3 and V is TRBV7-3; D is unclear. Per germline, CDR1 SGHTA and CDR2 FQGTGA. V was trimmed by 5 bases and J by 3 bases, leaving 9 bases between them. The CDR3 is 13 residues long. The CDR3 loop reads CASSPGVTDTQYF. The CDR3 bases are TGTGCCAGCAGCCCCGGAGTAACAGATACGCAGTATTTT.

A single count supports this clone. J is TRBJ2-1 and V is TRBV19, with a tentative D call TRBD1 (6 bases). The CDR3 loop spans 16 amino acids. Trimming took 7 bases from V and 4 from J, leaving 20 bases between them. Looked up from germline, CDR1 is LNHDA and CDR2 is SQIVND (reference sequence). The CDR3 region is CASNINARDNYNEQFF. As DNA, the CDR3 is TGTGCCAGTAACATTAACGCCCGGGACAATTACAATGAGCAGTTCTTC.

The chain joins TRBV30 to TRBJ2-3, with D perhaps matching TRBD1 or TRBD2 (5 bases each). The CDR3 sequence is 13 residues long. V was shortened by 5 bases and J by 7 bases, with 16 bases between the two germline ends. Germline CDR1 GTSNPN, CDR2 SVGIG (reference sequence). CDR3 nucleotide sequence: TGTGCCTGGTCTTTCGGGGCAGCGAATACGCAGTATTTT. Translated, it gives CAWSFGAANTQYF. The whole variable domain, remainder taken from reference TRBV30 and TRBJ2-3, is SQTIHQWPATLVQPVGSPLSLECTVEGTSNPNLYWYRQAAGRGLQLLFYSVGIGQISSEVPQNLSASRPQDRQFILSSKKLLLSDSGFYLCAWSFGAANTQYFGPGTRLTVL.

The chain has TRBV5-4 and TRBJ2-3; D may be TRBD2 (7 bases). Trimming pared 0 bases from V and 6 bases from J, leaving 17 bases between. The CDR3 has 16 residues. The germline CDR1 and CDR2 sequences are SGHNT and YYREEE (reference sequence). The CDR3 here is CASSLAGRRGGDTQYF. In nucleotides, the CDR3 is TGTGCCAGCAGCTTGGCGGGGCGGAGGGGGGGGGATACGCAGTATTTT. The whole variable domain, remainder taken from reference TRBV5-4 and TRBJ2-3, is ETGVTQSPTHLIKTRGQQVTLRCSSQSGHNTVSWYQQALGQGPQFIFQYYREEENGRGNFPPRFSGLQFPNYSSELNVNALELDDSALYLCASSLAGRRGGDTQYFGPGTRLTVL.